The T cell receptor (gamma chain) under discussion was sequenced for a study of Vδ1+ human thymocytes (dated by TCRdb to between 2017 and 2018). Study-wide context: mRNA-level TRG and TRD CDR3 repertoires of highly purified Vdelta1+ thymocytes from young children were characterised as a data resource. The multiplex-based CDR3 amplicon strategy had previously been validated against 5'RACE-based CDR3 amplicon generation methods.

What the authors observed across the whole study: Many TRG clonotypes were found to be shared between donors (up to roughly 7x10^3), whereas TRD repertoires were found to be essentially private (max 116 shared). No clustering by age or sex was observed, so analyses did not stratify donors by these variables. Thymic TRG and TRD repertoires appeared highly polyclonal with Gaussian CDR3 length distributions, unlike oligoclonal peripheral blood repertoires. Even though sort purity was high, approximately 21% of thymic TRD sequences were Vdelta2 (and few were Vdelta3), which was not the case for the peripheral blood Vdelta1+ controls. The use of highly purified populations and single-cell validation was advised by the authors, since misinterpretation of bulk repertoire data could be caused by unexpected Vdelta2 sequences.

The CDR3 starts with the cysteine, ends with the phenylalanine, and has 11 residues. Of the read, only the CDR3 DNA is kept; its 33 bases are in frame from base 1. The germline V gene yields VINAFY for CDR1 and YDVSNSKD for CDR2. Trimming takes 9 bases off V and 10 bases off J; junction bases not matched to a gene: 8. Thymic samples were depleted of alphabeta T cells, then CD3+ TCRVdelta1+ TCRVdelta2- thymocytes were FACS-sorted. Sorted Vdelta1+ thymocyte purity ranged from roughly 96% to 99.6%. Thymic specimens came from 8 or 9 paediatric patients undergoing corrective cardiac surgery, aged from 5 days to 15 months. After the thymic tissue was dispersed, mononuclear cells were isolated using a Histopaque-1077 density gradient. Staining used anti-TCRVdelta1 clone TS8.2, anti-TCRVdelta2 clone B6, anti-CD3 clone HIT3a and anti-TCRalphabeta clone IP26 antibodies. RNA extraction was performed with the RNeasy mini kit, and reverse transcription was done with Superscript III. CDR3 amplicons were generated by multiplex PCR with pooled V-gene forward primers and a constant-region reverse primer carrying Illumina adaptor overhangs. After gel purification, the amplicons were indexed with Nextera index primers during roughly 8 additional PCR cycles and then purified using AMPure XP beads. Libraries were sequenced on an Illumina MiSeq with paired-end 250 bp reads, dual indexing and about 21% PhiX spike-in. Under the source paper's analysis protocol: Read quality was checked with FastQC, and TRG read pairs were merged using ea-utils fastq-join. IMGT/HighV-QUEST was used to annotate the sequences, only productive sequences with an unambiguous V-gene assignment were kept, and clonotypes were defined as sequences sharing an identical CDR3 sequence. For downstream analysis, the tools were VDJtools 1.1.1, tcR 2.2.3, Treemap and vegan Shannon diversity in R 3.4.4. Clonotypes were called again by TCRdb from the public reads via CATT, and duplicate nucleotide sequences were then merged into one entry. The V and J calls and clone size come from TCRdb's table, not from the authors' own analysis. Here the sample has some 22,000 gamma-chain clones; roughly 13% occur a single time. Clones ranked in the top ten supply 1.9% of the sample.

This clone was counted only a few times. The specificity of this receptor is unknown. The input lacks base qualities; no much larger clone sits a single base away. The sequencing input was Vdelta1+ gamma-delta thymocytes from the thymus. What the cell subset or site label conveys for this sample: FACS-sorted CD3+ TCRalphabeta- TCRVdelta1+ TCRVdelta2- thymocytes. The receptor was derived from a child less than two years old who had congenital heart surgery. This chain joins TRGV5 to TRGJP2. The DNA sequence is given as TGTGCCACCCCCTTCGCTTGGATCAAGACGTTT. It translates as CATPFAWIKTF.